Listed below are T cell receptor beta chains from one sample, sequenced in a study of T-cell memory formation after mild COVID-19. TCRdb reprocessed the 5' RACE reads with MiXCR, giving one entry per CDR3 protein. This sample has around 80,000 distinct CDR3 sequences, with about 14% found just once. The sample comprised PBMCs or a T cell subset sorted from them (not recorded which). Receptor source: an adult woman who had mild COVID-19 (a few samples of this study predate the infection). Cell type and time point are not known. Both conserved end residues are part of each CDR3. Each record gives: CDR3 protein, CDR3 DNA, J gene, clone size, D gene, V gene. A D gene is named only where the DNA matches it firmly. The listing skips clone size in some rows; elsewhere it reads once, few, many or a size class.

CDR3 protein: CSARPHLAGATYNEQFF; CDR3 DNA: TGCAGTGCTAGACCCCACCTAGCGGGGGCGACCTACAATGAGCAGTTCTTC; J gene: TRBJ2-1; clone size: few; D gene: TRBD2; V gene: TRBV20-1
CDR3 protein: CAISESSGRDYGTPGYF; CDR3 DNA: TGTGCCATCAGTGAGTCGAGCGGGAGGGACTACGGGACACCGGGGTATTTT; J gene: TRBJ2-3; clone size: .; D gene: TRBD2; V gene: TRBV10-3
CDR3 protein: CASRASGKSYNEQFF; CDR3 DNA: TGTGCCAGCAGGGCTAGCGGGAAATCCTACAATGAGCAGTTCTTC; J gene: TRBJ2-1; clone size: .; D gene: TRBD2; V gene: TRBV12-3/TRBV12-4
CDR3 protein: CASSYGPFSSGRSTKNIQYF; CDR3 DNA: TGTGCCAGCAGTTACGGGCCTTTCTCTAGCGGGAGATCAACCAAAAACATTCAGTACTTC; J gene: TRBJ2-4; clone size: few; D gene: TRBD2; V gene: TRBV6-6
CDR3 protein: CASSVDSSGSLDTQYF; CDR3 DNA: TGTGCCAGCAGCGTAGATTCTAGCGGGAGTCTCGATACGCAGTATTTT; J gene: TRBJ2-3; clone size: .; D gene: TRBD2; V gene: TRBV9
CDR3 protein: CASSRTSGGATDTQYF; CDR3 DNA: TGTGCCAGCAGCCGGACTAGCGGGGGGGCCACAGATACGCAGTATTTT; J gene: TRBJ2-3; clone size: few; D gene: TRBD2; V gene: TRBV4-2
CDR3 protein: CASSPRPWTSGSPQPLF; CDR3 DNA: TGTGCCAGCAGCCCTCGGCCTTGGACTAGCGGGAGTCCCCAGCCACTCTTC; J gene: TRBJ2-1; clone size: .; D gene: TRBD2; V gene: TRBV7-8
CDR3 protein: CASSSGDRYEQYF; CDR3 DNA: TGCGCCAGCAGCTCGGGGGACCGCTACGAGCAGTACTTC; J gene: TRBJ2-7; clone size: few; D gene: .; V gene: TRBV5-1
CDR3 protein: CASSLLSGNTDTQYF; CDR3 DNA: TGTGCCAGCAGCTTACTTAGCGGGAACACAGATACGCAGTATTTT; J gene: TRBJ2-3; clone size: few; D gene: TRBD2; V gene: TRBV7-6
CDR3 protein: CASSHGGGYGYTF; CDR3 DNA: TGCGCCAGCAGCCACGGGGGAGGGTACGGCTACACCTTC; J gene: TRBJ1-2; clone size: few; D gene: .; V gene: TRBV4-3
CDR3 protein: CASSAGTSGSDEQFF; CDR3 DNA: TGTGCCAGCAGCGCCGGGACTAGCGGGAGTGATGAGCAGTTCTTC; J gene: TRBJ2-1; clone size: few; D gene: TRBD2; V gene: TRBV9
CDR3 protein: CASSERLALSYNEQFF; CDR3 DNA: TGTGCCAGCAGCGAACGACTAGCGCTATCCTACAATGAGCAGTTCTTC; J gene: TRBJ2-1; clone size: many; D gene: TRBD2; V gene: TRBV7-8